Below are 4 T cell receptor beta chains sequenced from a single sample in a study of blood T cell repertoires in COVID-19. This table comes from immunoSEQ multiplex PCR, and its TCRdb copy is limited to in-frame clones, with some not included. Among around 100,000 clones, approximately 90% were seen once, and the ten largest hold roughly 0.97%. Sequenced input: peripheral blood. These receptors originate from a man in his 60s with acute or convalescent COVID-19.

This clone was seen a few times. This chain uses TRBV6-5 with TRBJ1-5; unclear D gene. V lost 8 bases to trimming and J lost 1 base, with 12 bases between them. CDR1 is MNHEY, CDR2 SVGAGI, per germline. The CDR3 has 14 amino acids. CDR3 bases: TGTGCCAGCGTTGAGGGAGCGAGCAATCAGCCCCAGCATTTT. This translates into CASVEGASNQPQHF.

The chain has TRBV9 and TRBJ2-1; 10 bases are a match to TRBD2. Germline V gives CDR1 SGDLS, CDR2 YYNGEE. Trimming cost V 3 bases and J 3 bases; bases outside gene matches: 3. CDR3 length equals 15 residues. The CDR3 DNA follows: TGTGCCAGCAGCGAGAGACTAGCGGGCTACAATGAGCAGTTCTTC. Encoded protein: CASSERLAGYNEQFF.

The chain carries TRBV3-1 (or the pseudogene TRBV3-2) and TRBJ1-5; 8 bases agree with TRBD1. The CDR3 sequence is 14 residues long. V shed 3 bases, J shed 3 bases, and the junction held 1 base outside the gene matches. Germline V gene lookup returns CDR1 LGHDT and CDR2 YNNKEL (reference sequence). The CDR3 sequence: CASSQDRDNQPQHF. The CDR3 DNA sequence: TGTGCCAGCAGCCAGGACAGGGACAATCAGCCCCAGCATTTT.

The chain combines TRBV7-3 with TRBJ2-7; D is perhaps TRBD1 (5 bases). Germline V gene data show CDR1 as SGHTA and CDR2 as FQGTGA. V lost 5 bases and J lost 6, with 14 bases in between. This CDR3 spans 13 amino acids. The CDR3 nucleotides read TGTGCCAGCAGCCCGCACCCAGGGCTCGAGCAGTACTTC. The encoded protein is CASSPHPGLEQYF.